This T cell receptor (beta chain) emerged from a study of spatial heterogeneity in lung cancer. On the study more broadly: After resection, follow-up PBMC samples were sequenced when available, at a median of approximately 23 months later. An average of more than ten raw reads was observed per unique TCR and UMI combination.

The time point here: blood at routine non-recurrence follow-up after resection. From tumor, nontumor lung or frozen PBMC, whole RNA was taken unsorted for sequencing. CDR1 and CDR2 (germline): MNHNS, SASEGT. The length of the CDR3 is 14 residues. V lost 6 bases to trimming and J lost 1 base; unmatched junction nucleotides: 4. Each CDR3 protein gets one entry after TCRdb re-called the 5' RACE reads with MiXCR. The sample consists of more than 75,000 distinct CDR3 sequences, roughly 19% of them appearing once. This chain joins TRBV6-1 and TRBJ1-1; TRBD1 agrees at 8 bases. This specimen consisted of PBMCs, obtained at follow-up. The source is a male donor with early-stage non-small cell lung cancer. CDR3 coding DNA: TGTGCCAGCAGACTGGGACAGGCGAACACTGAAGCTTTCTTT. This sequence encodes CASRLGQANTEAFF.